The 19 T cell receptor beta chains below all came from one sample that was sequenced in a study of blood T cell repertoires in COVID-19 (TCRdb year 2020). Preparation of the library involved the immunoSEQ multiplex PCR assay. TCRdb provides this immuneACCESS table in a form limited to in-frame rearrangements. Some clones are lacking; in checked studies, under half of them reflect an unresolved V gene, and why the rest are absent is not known. The sample contains about 130,000 clones, approximately 80% of them found a single time. Of the sample, roughly 20% falls within the top ten clones. Material for sequencing was peripheral blood. Every receptor here comes from an elderly man with acute or convalescent COVID-19.

The chain uses TRBV18 and TRBJ1-4, with 9 bases lining up with TRBD1. Losses at the gene ends were 2 bases for V and 0 bases for J; bases not matched to a gene: 7. There are 18 residues in the CDR3. Germline-derived CDR1 and CDR2 are KGHSH and LQKENI. CDR3 loop: CASSPSMGQGSTNEKLFF. The DNA of the CDR3 is TGTGCCAGCTCACCAAGTATGGGACAGGGCTCAACTAATGAAAAACTGTTTTTT.

The rearrangement uses TRBV7-8 and TRBJ1-5, with TRBD1 identical over 7 bases. Germline V gene lookup returns CDR1 SGHVS and CDR2 FQNEAQ. This CDR3 is 16 amino acids long. J gave up 4 bases and V 5 bases, and 11 bases lay outside the gene matches. CDR3 DNA sequence: TGTGCCAGCAGCCCGCGGACAGGCGCCCCAAATCAGCCCCAGCATTTT. The encoded protein is CASSPRTGAPNQPQHF.

This clone was observed a handful of times. This sequence joins TRBV19 and TRBJ1-1; possibly TRBD1 for D (5 bases). The V gene lost 10 bases and the J gene lost 0 bases, with 21 bases spanning the gap. Germline CDR1 and CDR2: LNHDA and SQIVND (reference sequence). The CDR3 runs to 16 residues. DNA of the CDR3: TGTGCCACCCGACAGTCCAGGGTGGCGATGAACACTGAAGCTTTCTTT. Protein product: CATRQSRVAMNTEAFF.

The V call is TRBV25-1, the J call TRBJ1-6; no clear D. This CDR3 comprises 13 residues. CDR1 is MGHDK and CDR2 is SYGVNS in the germline V gene. V lost 4 bases, J lost 7 bases, and 8 bases lay in between. CDR3 loop: CASSVLTNSPLHF. CDR3 nucleotides: TGTGCCAGCAGTGTCCTAACCAATTCACCCCTCCACTTT.

The J gene is TRBJ1-1, the V gene TRBV18; D remains ambiguous. V lost 5 bases and J lost 2, with 12 bases in between. This CDR3 contains 14 residues. CDR1 KGHSH and CDR2 LQKENI come from the germline V gene. The CDR3 here is CASSLIDRNTEAFF. DNA of the CDR3: TGTGCCAGCTCATTAATTGATAGAAACACTGAAGCTTTCTTT.

The V gene is TRBV4-1, the J gene TRBJ1-3; D not certain. The CDR3 loop spans 15 amino acids. V dropped 4 bases and J dropped 3 bases, with 13 bases sitting between them. The germline CDR1 and CDR2 sequences are MGHRA and YSYEKL. CDR3: CASSPQRVSGNTIYF. The CDR3 nucleotides read TGCGCCAGCAGCCCCCAGAGGGTGAGTGGAAACACCATATATTTT.

This chain connects TRBV18 to TRBJ2-5; D is possibly TRBD1 (7 bases). Germline-derived CDR1 and CDR2 are KGHSH and LQKENI. Trimming took off 4 bases at V and 4 bases at J, with 22 bases between the two ends. The CDR3 length is 17 residues. In DNA form, the CDR3 reads TGTGCCAGCTCACGTATAGGTTCGACCCAGGGGGGAGAGACCCAGTACTTC. Residues: CASSRIGSTQGGETQYF.

The chain employs TRBV2 and TRBJ2-1; 7 bases line up with TRBD2. This CDR3 is built from 16 residues. Germline values: CDR1 SNHLY, CDR2 FYNNEI. With 8 bases clipped from V and 0 bases from J, the junction kept 10 bases outside the gene matches. The CDR3 bases are TGTGCCAGCGGCAGCGGGACGGGGAGCTCCTACAATGAGCAGTTCTTC. Translating gives CASGSGTGSSYNEQFF. The variable domain in full, with the rest retrieved from reference TRBV2 and TRBJ2-1, is EPEVTQTPSHQVTQMGQEVILRCVPISNHLYFYWYRQILGQKVEFLVSFYNNEISEKSEIFDDQFSVERPDGSNFTLKIRSTKLEDSAMYFCASGSGTGSSYNEQFFGPGTRLTVL.

The gene calls are TRBV6-2 or TRBV6-3 and TRBJ2-2; a possible D gene is TRBD1 (6 bases). The germline gives CDR1 MNHEY, CDR2 SVGEGT. Trimming removed 6 bases at V and 3 bases at J, with 14 bases between. The CDR3 contains 15 residues. The CDR3 nucleotides read TGTGCCAGCAGCGAGGAGACAGGCTACACCGGGGAGCTGTTTTTT. Translation gives CASSEETGYTGELFF.

The chain uses TRBV7-8 and TRBJ2-1; TRBD2 agrees at 8 bases. Germline trimming cut 1 base from V and 4 bases from J; bases unmatched to any gene: 6. CDR1 and CDR2 from the germline V gene are SGHVS and FQNEAQ. CDR3 size: 16 residues. CDR3 in DNA: TGTGCCAGCAGCTTAGTTCGGACTAGCAGATACAATGAGCAGTTCTTC. Amino acids: CASSLVRTSRYNEQFF.

The count of this clone is one. V and J are TRBV9 and TRBJ1-3; D call uncertain. The CDR3 consists of 15 residues. The V end lost 0 bases, the J end lost 3 bases, and 10 bases lay between the germline ends. CDR1 SGDLS and CDR2 YYNGEE come from the germline V gene. CDR3 sequence reads: CASSVDAVVGNTIYF. As DNA, the CDR3 is TGTGCCAGCAGCGTAGATGCGGTGGTTGGAAACACCATATATTTT.

The CDR3: CASSSGHLNQPQHF. CDR3 nucleotide sequence: TGTGCCAGCAGTTCGGGACACCTCAATCAGCCCCAGCATTTT. V and J are TRBV2 and TRBJ1-5, with D possibly TRBD1 on 6 matching bases. CDR3 length: 14 residues. Germline V lookup: CDR1 SNHLY, CDR2 FYNNEI. V was shortened by 5 bases and J by 3 bases, with 11 bases between the two germline ends.

The CDR3 here is CASSVWGVTENYGYTF. CDR3 nucleotide sequence: TGTGCCAGCAGCGTCTGGGGGGTAACAGAGAACTATGGCTACACCTTC. The rearrangement joins TRBV7-9 to TRBJ1-2; D may be TRBD1 (5 bases). The CDR3 sequence is 16 residues long. The V end was cut by 5 bases, the J end by 2 bases, with 18 bases between. The germline V gene encodes CDR1 SEHNR and CDR2 FQNEAQ (reference sequence).

About this clone: Other DNA sequences within the sample encode an identical CDR3. The chain links TRBV10-3 to TRBJ2-7; D is undetermined. The V gene's germline CDR1 is ENHRY and CDR2 SYGVKD. This CDR3 has 11 residues. V was cut by 2 bases and J by 3 bases, with 2 bases left in between. The CDR3 bases are TGTGCCATCAGTGAGCTCTACGAGCAGTACTTC. Its protein product is CAISELYEQYF.

The chain has TRBV5-1 and TRBJ2-3; 8 bases fit TRBD2. CDR3 size: 16 residues. V shed 2 bases and J 2 bases; nucleotides not matched to a gene: 7. Per germline, CDR1 SGHRS and CDR2 YFSETQ. The chain's CDR3 is CASSFGRGAYTDTQYF. For the CDR3, the DNA is TGCGCCAGCAGCTTTGGGCGGGGGGCCTACACAGATACGCAGTATTTT. The variable domain in full, completed from reference TRBV5-1 and TRBJ2-3, reads KAGVTQTPRYLIKTRGQQVTLSCSPISGHRSVSWYQQTPGQGLQFLFEYFSETQRNKGNFPGRFSGRQFSNSRSEMNVSTLELGDSALYLCASSFGRGAYTDTQYFGPGTRLTVL.

This chain uses TRBV7-2 with TRBJ2-2; tentatively, D is TRBD1 (6 bases). V was pared by 3 bases and J by 6 bases, with 11 bases between. The germline CDR1 and CDR2 sequences are SGHTA and FQGNSA. The CDR3 totals 14 residues. DNA of the CDR3: TGTGCCAGCAGCTTTGGACAGTCACCCGGGGAGCTGTTTTTT. Protein: CASSFGQSPGELFF.

The J gene is TRBJ2-1, the V gene TRBV5-1; 8 bases line up with TRBD2. CDR3 length equals 14 residues. Germline V gene sequence: CDR1 SGHRS, CDR2 YFSETQ. The V and J ends lost 8 bases and 5 bases, in that order; junction bases with no gene match: 9. CDR3: CASETSGSDNEQFF. In nucleotides, the CDR3 is TGCGCCAGTGAAACTAGCGGTTCTGACAATGAGCAGTTCTTC.

This chain uses TRBV5-1 with TRBJ2-3; 7 bases fit TRBD2. The CDR3 runs 15 residues. The ends lost 0 bases at V and 1 base at J; junction bases unmatched: 2. Per germline, CDR1 SGHRS and CDR2 YFSETQ. CDR3 amino acids: CASSLDLAGTDTQYF. CDR3 nucleotides: TGCGCCAGCAGCTTGGACCTAGCGGGCACAGATACGCAGTATTTT.

The V call is TRBV7-2, the J call TRBJ2-3; D is ambiguous. This CDR3 comprises 14 residues. The V gene's germline CDR1 is SGHTA and CDR2 FQGNSA. V was pared by 3 bases and J by 2 bases, with 9 bases between. Written as DNA, the CDR3 is TGTGCCAGCAGCTTCCAGCGCCACACAGATACGCAGTATTTT. As protein: CASSFQRHTDTQYF.